This is a list of T cell receptor beta chains from one sample in a study of cytomegalovirus exposure and HLA in healthy donors. The data were produced by immunoSEQ multiplex PCR, yet TCRdb's version contains in-frame clones alone and is incomplete. The sample contains some 200,000 clones, approximately 82% of which appear only once. The sample was PBMCs. The receptor source for this set is a woman aged 25 to 39 in good health and CMV-seropositive. CDR3s include the opening cysteine and the closing phenylalanine or tryptophan. The D gene is left open where the match is weak. Expanded clones get a size class; other rows say once, few or many, or leave the size out.

V gene: TRBV7-2; clone size: .; J gene: TRBJ2-5; D gene: TRBD1; CDR3 DNA: TGTGCCAGCAGCTTAGGGGGACAGGGGCTCGAGACCCAGTACTTC; CDR3 protein: CASSLGGQGLETQYF
V gene: TRBV27; clone size: .; J gene: TRBJ2-1; D gene: TRBD2; CDR3 DNA: TGTGCCAGCAGTTTAGAGGGGCTAGCGGGAGCGAACAATGAGCAGTTCTTC; CDR3 protein: CASSLEGLAGANNEQFF
V gene: TRBV2; clone size: .; J gene: TRBJ2-2; D gene: TRBD1; CDR3 DNA: TGTGCCAGTCAGCCGGGACAGGCTGGCACCGGGGAGCTGTTTTTT; CDR3 protein: CASQPGQAGTGELFF
V gene: TRBV2; clone size: .; J gene: TRBJ1-5; D gene: TRBD1; CDR3 DNA: TGTGCCAGCAGTCGTGGACAGGGGGGAAATCAGCCCCAGCATTTT; CDR3 protein: CASSRGQGGNQPQHF
V gene: TRBV7-9; clone size: .; J gene: TRBJ1-4; D gene: .; CDR3 DNA: TGTGCCAGCAGCGCTTACAGAGGGACAACTAATGAAAAACTGTTTTTT; CDR3 protein: CASSAYRGTTNEKLFF
V gene: TRBV5-6; clone size: few; J gene: TRBJ2-7; D gene: .; CDR3 DNA: TGTGCCAGCAGTTCCTACCGGGACTCCCTGCGGCAGTACTTC; CDR3 protein: CASSSYRDSLRQYF
V gene: TRBV6-1; clone size: .; J gene: TRBJ2-2; D gene: TRBD2; CDR3 DNA: TGTGCCAGCAGTGGACAGGGGACTAGCGGGAGGGTCGTCGGGGAGCTGTTTTTT; CDR3 protein: CASSGQGTSGRVVGELFF
V gene: TRBV4-2; clone size: once; J gene: TRBJ1-5; D gene: .; CDR3 DNA: TGTGCCAGCAGCCAAGACCGGAATCAGCCCCAGCATTTT; CDR3 protein: CASSQDRNQPQHF
V gene: TRBV18; clone size: .; J gene: TRBJ2-7; D gene: .; CDR3 DNA: TGTGCCAGCTCTGAAAGGCTAGCGACCCCCTACGAGCAGTACTTC; CDR3 protein: CASSERLATPYEQYF
V gene: TRBV10-3; clone size: .; J gene: TRBJ2-7; D gene: .; CDR3 DNA: TGTGCCATCAGTGAGGGCCCCCCGGGAGGGGGCGGCGAGCAGTACTTC; CDR3 protein: CAISEGPPGGGGEQYF
V gene: TRBV2; clone size: .; J gene: TRBJ2-1; D gene: .; CDR3 DNA: TGTGCCAGCAGGGACTCTTACAATGAGCAGTTCTTC; CDR3 protein: CASRDSYNEQFF
V gene: TRBV5-4; clone size: .; J gene: TRBJ1-2; D gene: TRBD1; CDR3 DNA: TGTGCCAGCAGCCTTACGGGACAGGGGTTCTATGGCTACACCTTC; CDR3 protein: CASSLTGQGFYGYTF
V gene: TRBV15; clone size: .; J gene: TRBJ2-2; D gene: TRBD2; CDR3 DNA: TGTGCCACCAGCAGCGCTAGCGGGAGGGCGCCCACCGGGGAGCTGTTTTTT; CDR3 protein: CATSSASGRAPTGELFF
V gene: TRBV18; clone size: .; J gene: TRBJ2-5; D gene: TRBD2; CDR3 DNA: TGTGCCAGCTCGCGCGGGACTAGCTCCGGGGAGACCCAGTACTTC; CDR3 protein: CASSRGTSSGETQYF
V gene: TRBV7-9; clone size: .; J gene: TRBJ2-1; D gene: .; CDR3 DNA: TGTGCCACCCTAGACCTATACAATGAGCAGTTCTTC; CDR3 protein: CATLDLYNEQFF
V gene: TRBV27; clone size: .; J gene: TRBJ2-7; D gene: .; CDR3 DNA: TGTGCCAGCAGTTTATTAACTACCTCCTACGAGCAGTACTTC; CDR3 protein: CASSLLTTSYEQYF
V gene: TRBV18; clone size: .; J gene: TRBJ2-7; D gene: .; CDR3 DNA: TGTGCCAGCTCACCAACTAGCAGATATTATAACTACGAGCAGTACTTC; CDR3 protein: CASSPTSRYYNYEQYF
V gene: TRBV2; clone size: .; J gene: TRBJ2-1; D gene: TRBD2; CDR3 DNA: TGTGCCAGCGGGCTAGCGGGAGGAACGAAGGATGAGCAGTTCTTC; CDR3 protein: CASGLAGGTKDEQFF
V gene: TRBV6-6; clone size: .; J gene: TRBJ1-5; D gene: .; CDR3 DNA: TGTGCCACCCGACAGGAAAGTGATAGCAATCAGCCCCAGCATTTT; CDR3 protein: CATRQESDSNQPQHF
V gene: TRBV18; clone size: .; J gene: TRBJ2-7; D gene: TRBD2; CDR3 DNA: TGTGCCAGCTCATCGACCGGGACTAGCGAATACGAGCAGTACTTC; CDR3 protein: CASSSTGTSEYEQYF
V gene: TRBV5-1; clone size: .; J gene: TRBJ1-2; D gene: TRBD1; CDR3 DNA: TGCGCCAGCAGCTTGAGAGGGGGCGCCCCCGATGGCTACACCTTC; CDR3 protein: CASSLRGGAPDGYTF
V gene: TRBV28; clone size: .; J gene: TRBJ2-7; D gene: .; CDR3 DNA: TGTGCCAGCAGCTCCAACGGTAGGGGATTGGAGTTGGAGCAGTACTTC; CDR3 protein: CASSSNGRGLELEQYF
V gene: TRBV6-5; clone size: .; J gene: TRBJ1-1; D gene: TRBD1; CDR3 DNA: TGTGCCAGCAGGTCCCCGGGACAGAAGATAACTGAAGCTTTCTTT; CDR3 protein: CASRSPGQKITEAFF
V gene: TRBV5-8; clone size: .; J gene: TRBJ1-5; D gene: .; CDR3 DNA: TGTGCCAGCAGCTTGGGTAGCGGGTATGGCCTCGGATTATATCAGCCCCAGCATTTT; CDR3 protein: CASSLGSGYGLGLYQPQHF
V gene: TRBV6-6; clone size: .; J gene: TRBJ1-1; D gene: .; CDR3 DNA: TGTGCCAGCAGAGCTCTCGACTGGACTGAAGCTTTCTTT; CDR3 protein: CASRALDWTEAFF
V gene: TRBV6-6; clone size: .; J gene: TRBJ2-1; D gene: TRBD2; CDR3 DNA: TGTGCCAGCAGGCGGGAGGGCCGAAATGAGCAGTTCTTC; CDR3 protein: CASRREGRNEQFF
V gene: TRBV6-6; clone size: .; J gene: TRBJ2-7; D gene: .; CDR3 DNA: TGTGCCAGCAGTACAGGGTACCACGAGCAGTACTTC; CDR3 protein: CASSTGYHEQYF
V gene: TRBV6-5; clone size: .; J gene: TRBJ1-4; D gene: .; CDR3 DNA: TGTGCCAGCAGGTTCGGGGGAAAACTGTTTTTT; CDR3 protein: CASRFGGKLFF
V gene: TRBV2; clone size: .; J gene: TRBJ2-1; D gene: TRBD2; CDR3 DNA: TGTGCCAGCAGTGACGGCGGGAGTGGCTACAATGAGCAGTTCTTC; CDR3 protein: CASSDGGSGYNEQFF
V gene: TRBV19; clone size: .; J gene: TRBJ2-5; D gene: TRBD2; CDR3 DNA: TGTGCCAGTAGTTCCCTGACTAGCGGGAGTGGTGAGACCCAGTACTTC; CDR3 protein: CASSSLTSGSGETQYF
V gene: TRBV5-1; clone size: .; J gene: TRBJ2-3; D gene: .; CDR3 DNA: TGCGCCAGCAGCTTGGTGCCAGGGCGAACAGATACGCAGTATTTT; CDR3 protein: CASSLVPGRTDTQYF
V gene: TRBV7-2; clone size: .; J gene: TRBJ1-5; D gene: .; CDR3 DNA: TGTGCCAGCAGCTTTGTTAGTCAGGGCAGGCAGCCCCAGCATTTT; CDR3 protein: CASSFVSQGRQPQHF
V gene: TRBV6-6; clone size: .; J gene: TRBJ1-5; D gene: .; CDR3 DNA: TGTGCCAGCACCACGGGACAACACAATCAGCCCCAGCATTTT; CDR3 protein: CASTTGQHNQPQHF
V gene: TRBV25-1; clone size: .; J gene: TRBJ2-3; D gene: TRBD2; CDR3 DNA: TGTGCCAGCAGCGATAGCGGGAGTATCGGAGATACGCAGTATTTT; CDR3 protein: CASSDSGSIGDTQYF
V gene: TRBV2; clone size: .; J gene: TRBJ1-2; D gene: TRBD1; CDR3 DNA: TGTGCCAGCACTGGGGGTAAGGGACAGCGCCAACCCTATGGCTACACCTTC; CDR3 protein: CASTGGKGQRQPYGYTF
V gene: TRBV4-1; clone size: .; J gene: TRBJ1-5; D gene: .; CDR3 DNA: TGCGCCAGCAGCCAAGGTGGTTTCGTCCTAACGGGGCAGCCCCAGCATTTT; CDR3 protein: CASSQGGFVLTGQPQHF
V gene: TRBV7-7; clone size: .; J gene: TRBJ2-5; D gene: TRBD2; CDR3 DNA: TGTGCTAGCGGGACTAGGGCTCAAGAGACCCAGTACTTC; CDR3 protein: CASGTRAQETQYF
V gene: TRBV6-1; clone size: .; J gene: TRBJ1-2; D gene: TRBD1; CDR3 DNA: TGTGCCAGCAGTGAGTCAGGGGGCTGGTATGGCTACACCTTC; CDR3 protein: CASSESGGWYGYTF
V gene: TRBV4-1; clone size: .; J gene: TRBJ2-7; D gene: .; CDR3 DNA: TGCGCCAGCAGCCAAGAGATCACACTAACCTCCCACGAGCAGTACTTC; CDR3 protein: CASSQEITLTSHEQYF
V gene: TRBV18; clone size: .; J gene: TRBJ1-5; D gene: .; CDR3 DNA: TGTGCCAGCTCACGCGAGAGGGATCAGCCCCAGCATTTT; CDR3 protein: CASSRERDQPQHF
V gene: TRBV6-1; clone size: .; J gene: TRBJ1-5; D gene: .; CDR3 DNA: TGTGCCAGCAGCCTCGAACGGAAGGGGAATCAGCCCCAGCATTTT; CDR3 protein: CASSLERKGNQPQHF
V gene: TRBV29-1; clone size: .; J gene: TRBJ2-1; D gene: TRBD2; CDR3 DNA: TGCAGCGTTCAACCATGGACTAGCCATGAACAACTCTACAATGAGCAGTTCTTC; CDR3 protein: CSVQPWTSHEQLYNEQFF
V gene: TRBV15; clone size: .; J gene: TRBJ1-5; D gene: TRBD1; CDR3 DNA: TGTGCCACCAGCAGACGGGACAGGGACGACAGGAGGGGCAATCAGCCCCAGCATTTT; CDR3 protein: CATSRRDRDDRRGNQPQHF
V gene: TRBV5-8; clone size: .; J gene: TRBJ2-6; D gene: .; CDR3 DNA: TGTGCCAGCAGCCGGTGGATGGGAGCGACTGGGGCCAACGTCCTGACTTTC; CDR3 protein: CASSRWMGATGANVLTF
V gene: TRBV6-5; clone size: .; J gene: TRBJ2-7; D gene: .; CDR3 DNA: TGTGCCAGCACCCCCCCAGGGGTAAGCTACGAGCAGTACTTC; CDR3 protein: CASTPPGVSYEQYF
V gene: TRBV7-8; clone size: .; J gene: TRBJ2-3; D gene: TRBD1; CDR3 DNA: TGTGCCAGCAGCTTAATACAGGGGGCCACCACAGATACGCAGTATTTT; CDR3 protein: CASSLIQGATTDTQYF
V gene: TRBV5-6; clone size: .; J gene: TRBJ2-7; D gene: TRBD2; CDR3 DNA: TGTGCCAGCAGCTTGGCCCGCAGGACTAGCGGGTACGAGCAGTACTTC; CDR3 protein: CASSLARRTSGYEQYF
V gene: TRBV9; clone size: .; J gene: TRBJ1-1; D gene: TRBD1; CDR3 DNA: TGTGCCAGCAGCATGACAGGGGATCCCCGAGCTTTCTTT; CDR3 protein: CASSMTGDPRAFF
V gene: TRBV25-1; clone size: .; J gene: TRBJ2-5; D gene: .; CDR3 DNA: TGTGCCAGCAGTGGCGAAGAGACCCAGTACTTC; CDR3 protein: CASSGEETQYF
V gene: TRBV6-6; clone size: .; J gene: TRBJ2-7; D gene: TRBD2; CDR3 DNA: TGTGCCAGCAGTTCCCCAGGGAGCGGGAGGGCCAGTGAGCAGTACTTC; CDR3 protein: CASSSPGSGRASEQYF
V gene: TRBV30; clone size: .; J gene: TRBJ2-7; D gene: .; CDR3 DNA: TGTGCCTCGGCCCAGGGGGGAGTAGCCGAGCAGTACTTC; CDR3 protein: CASAQGGVAEQYF
V gene: TRBV25-1; clone size: .; J gene: TRBJ2-1; D gene: TRBD1; CDR3 DNA: TGTGCCAGCACCGACCCGGGACAGGCTAACAATGAGCAGTTCTTC; CDR3 protein: CASTDPGQANNEQFF
V gene: TRBV29-1; clone size: few; J gene: TRBJ1-1; D gene: TRBD1; CDR3 DNA: TGCAGCGTCCCCGGGACAGACGGGACCCGCAACACTGAAGCTTTCTTT; CDR3 protein: CSVPGTDGTRNTEAFF
V gene: TRBV4-1; clone size: once; J gene: TRBJ1-2; D gene: TRBD1; CDR3 DNA: TGCGCCAGCAGCGCCCGGACAGGGCTACACAACTATGGCTACACCTTC; CDR3 protein: CASSARTGLHNYGYTF
V gene: TRBV29-1; clone size: .; J gene: TRBJ2-2; D gene: .; CDR3 DNA: TGCAGCGTTGTAATGGCGGCTCACACCGGGGAGCTGTTTTTT; CDR3 protein: CSVVMAAHTGELFF